The 21 T cell receptor beta chains below come from one sample, sequenced in a study of T cells in women clearing cervical HPV infection. Clones were sequenced by immunoSEQ multiplex PCR, and TCRdb holds only the in-frame ones, with some missing. The table gives roughly 29,000 clones; the top ten clones make up 2.5% to 3% of it. Sequenced input: blood buffy coat. The receptors originated from a woman aged 18 to 75 with a cervical HPV16 infection that either progressed to CIN3+ or cleared (not recorded which).

For this clone: The read ends 3 residues before the CDR3 terminus; that terminus is restored from the germline J gene. The V gene is TRBV14, the J gene TRBJ1-1; TRBD1 matches at 10 bases. Germline V gene data show CDR1 as SGHDN and CDR2 as FVKESK. Trimming cost V 1 base and J 4 bases; bases outside gene matches: 6. This CDR3 has 16 amino acids. CDR3 region: CASSQGGDRGVTEAFF. The sequenced part of the CDR3 DNA is TGTGCCAGCAGCCAAGGTGGGGACAGGGGAGTCACTGAA.

With regard to this clone: Coverage ceases 3 residues before the CDR3 finishes, and the germline J gene fills in the end. The V call is TRBV5-1, the J call TRBJ2-7; D is perhaps TRBD1 or TRBD2 (5 bases each). V was cut by 1 base and J by 3 bases, with 17 bases left in between. Per the germline V gene, CDR1 is SGHRS and CDR2 is YFSETQ. The CDR3 totals 16 residues. The CDR3 is CASSLRLDEGNYEQYF. The CDR3 bases that were read are TGCGCCAGCAGCTTGAGGCTAGATGAGGGGAACTACGAG.

As regards this clone: The read comes to an end 3 residues before the CDR3 does, leaving the germline J gene to fill in the end. The chain carries TRBV6-4 and TRBJ2-1, with D tentatively TRBD1 (6 bases). V gave up 3 bases and J gave up 0 bases, with 6 bases separating them. This CDR3 spans 14 amino acids. Germline V lookup: CDR1 MRHNA, CDR2 SNTAGT. The CDR3 sequence: CASSEDSSYNEQFF. The sequenced CDR3 bases are TGTGCCAGCAGTGAGGACAGCTCCTACAATGAG.

Notes on this clone: The sequence runs out 3 residues before the end of the CDR3; the remainder is reconstructed from the germline J gene. The chain couples TRBV7-9 to TRBJ2-5; possibly TRBD2 for D (5 bases). CDR3 size: 12 residues. Germline CDR1 is SEHNR and CDR2 is FQNEAQ (reference sequence). V was trimmed by 2 bases and J by 7 bases, leaving 8 bases between them. CDR3 DNA, as far as it was read: TGTGCCAGCAGCTTAAGAGAGGGGACC. This encodes CASSLREGT. The entire CDR3 reads CASSLREGTQYF.

Details on this clone: The CDR3 end falls 3 residues outside the read, so it is completed with the germline J gene. The chain joins TRBV5-1 to TRBJ1-1, with D unresolved. Trimming pared 4 bases from V and 0 bases from J, leaving 10 bases between. This CDR3 has 14 amino acids. Germline V gene sequence: CDR1 SGHRS, CDR2 YFSETQ. The covered CDR3 bases are TGCGCCAGCAGCCCCCGGCAGGTGAACACTGAA. This encodes CASSPRQVNTE. The full CDR3 is CASSPRQVNTEAFF.

About this clone itself: Coverage ceases 3 residues before the CDR3 finishes, and the germline J gene fills in the end. The chain couples TRBV20-1 to TRBJ1-4; TRBD1 might be the D (6 bases). This CDR3 comprises 14 residues. CDR1 is DFQATT and CDR2 is SNEGSKA in the germline V gene (reference sequence). The CDR3: CSARVQGHNSPLFF. The part of the CDR3 DNA that was read is TGCAGTGCTAGGGTACAGGGTCATAATTCACCA.

In regard to this clone: From the germline J gene comes the end of the CDR3, since the read stops 3 residues before it. The V and J genes are TRBV19 and TRBJ2-1, with D perhaps given as TRBD1 or TRBD2 (5 bases each). V dropped 4 bases and J dropped 8 bases, with 15 bases sitting between them. There are 14 residues in the CDR3. Per the germline V gene, CDR1 is LNHDA and CDR2 is SQIVND (reference sequence). CDR3 protein: CASSKRGSYHEQFF. CDR3 bases read: TGTGCCAGTAGTAAGAGGGGTAGTTACCATGAG.

The CDR3 is CASSEQGASTDTQYF. The CDR3 DNA, read in part, is TGTGCCAGCAGTGAACAGGGGGCGAGCACAGATACG. V is TRBV6-1 and J is TRBJ2-3; 8 bases agree with TRBD1. The sequence runs out 3 residues before the end of the CDR3; the remainder is reconstructed from the germline J gene. V trimming: 2 bases; J trimming: 0 bases; junction bases outside the gene matches: 1. CDR3 size: 15 residues. The germline CDR1 and CDR2 sequences are MNHNS and SASEGT.

Turning to this clone: The read terminates 3 residues ahead of where the CDR3 ends, so the germline J gene completes it. The J gene is TRBJ1-1, the V gene TRBV14; 8 bases agree with TRBD1. Trimming took 6 bases from V and 3 from J; bases not matched to a gene: 12. From germline, CDR1 is SGHDN and CDR2 FVKESK. There are 16 residues in the CDR3. CDR3 sequence: CASRPWDRLGDTEAFF. Partial CDR3 DNA: TGTGCCAGCAGGCCGTGGGACAGGCTAGGGGACACTGAA.

With respect to this clone: Read sequence stops 3 residues before the CDR3 end, and the germline J gene provides the missing end. This sequence joins TRBV27 and TRBJ1-5; D perhaps matches TRBD1 (6 bases). V lost 5 bases and J lost 7, with 21 bases in between. Germline-derived CDR1 and CDR2 are MNHEY and SMNVEV (reference sequence). The CDR3 is 16 amino acids. This chain's CDR3 is CASSPPLQGRRQPQHF. The covered CDR3 bases are TGTGCCAGCAGTCCCCCTCTACAGGGACGGCGACAGCCC.

With regard to this clone: Read data end 3 residues before the CDR3 end; the end is taken from the germline J gene. The rearrangement links TRBV20-1 to TRBJ2-7, with 8 bases lining up with TRBD2. This CDR3 spans 14 amino acids. Germline trimming cut 0 bases from V and 2 bases from J; bases unmatched to any gene: 3. The germline V gene has CDR1 DFQATT and CDR2 SNEGSKA (reference sequence). The part of the CDR3 DNA that was read is TGCAGTGCTAGAGATTTTAGCGGGACCTACGAG. Residues: CSARDFSGTYE. In full, the CDR3 is CSARDFSGTYEQYF.

Comment on this clone: Sequencing ends 3 residues short of the CDR3 end; the germline J gene provides the rest. The rearrangement joins TRBV14 to TRBJ1-1; 7 positions agree with TRBD1. Germline loops: CDR1 SGHDN, CDR2 FVKESK. The CDR3 is 14 residues long. With 4 bases clipped from V and 4 bases from J, the junction kept 6 bases outside the gene matches. The CDR3 reads CASSRWDSLTEAFF. The sequenced part of the CDR3 DNA is TGTGCCAGCAGCCGCTGGGACAGCCTCACTGAA.

Details on this clone: The CDR3 end lies 3 residues beyond the end of the read and is filled in from the germline J gene. This chain uses TRBV29-1 with TRBJ1-1; tentative D call: TRBD1 (6 bases). This CDR3 spans 14 amino acids. Trimming stripped 3 bases from V and 0 bases from J, with 11 bases between. The V gene's germline CDR1 is SQVTM and CDR2 ANQGSEA. The CDR3 protein is CSVDETGLNTEAFF. CDR3 DNA, as far as it was read: TGCAGCGTTGATGAGACAGGTTTGAACACTGAA.

To note about this clone: The CDR3 end falls 3 residues outside the read, so it is completed with the germline J gene. This chain uses TRBV5-6 with TRBJ2-7; possibly TRBD2 for D (5 bases). V was pared by 0 bases and J by 3 bases, with 7 bases between. CDR3 length: 13 residues. Germline V gives CDR1 SGHDT, CDR2 YYEEEE. This CDR3 is CASSLGGFYEQYF. The CDR3 bases that were read are TGTGCCAGCAGCTTGGGAGGGTTCTACGAG.

About this clone itself: Read data end 3 residues before the CDR3 end; the end is taken from the germline J gene. The chain couples TRBV7-9 to TRBJ1-5; TRBD1 might be the D (6 bases). The germline gives CDR1 SEHNR, CDR2 FQNEAQ (reference sequence). This CDR3 has 15 residues. The V gene lost 4 bases and the J gene lost 7 bases, with 17 bases spanning the gap. The CDR3 loop is CASSSTTTGNQPQHF. The sequenced CDR3 bases are TGTGCCAGCAGCTCGACCACTACAGGGAACCAGCCC.

A remark on this clone: The sequence runs out 3 residues before the end of the CDR3; the remainder is reconstructed from the germline J gene. The chain uses TRBV2 and TRBJ2-5; 9 bases map to TRBD1. With V trimmed by 6 bases and J by 6 bases, 5 bases remained unmatched. The CDR3 covers 13 residues. Per the germline V gene, CDR1 is SNHLY and CDR2 is FYNNEI. The part of the CDR3 DNA that was read is TGTGCCAGCAGCAGGGACAGGGAGAAGACC. This encodes CASSRDREKT. The full-length CDR3 reads as CASSRDREKTQYF.

On this clone: The observed sequence ends 3 residues before the CDR3 terminus, with the missing tail filled in from the germline J gene. The rearrangement links TRBV20-1 to TRBJ1-5, with TRBD1 as a possible D gene (5 bases). The CDR3 runs 11 residues. CDR1 DFQATT and CDR2 SNEGSKA come from the germline V gene (reference sequence). The sequenced part of the CDR3 DNA is TGCAGTGCTAGTGAGCGGGGCCCC. It translates to CSASERGP. Given in full, the CDR3 is CSASERGPQHF.

As to this clone: The CDR3 end falls 3 residues outside the read, so it is completed with the germline J gene. This sequence joins TRBV7-2 and TRBJ2-2; D unresolved. Germline V lookup: CDR1 SGHTA, CDR2 FQGNSA. With 1 base removed from V and 7 bases from J, the gap between germline ends came to 4 bases. CDR3 size: 12 residues. CDR3: CASSLVRGELFF. The CDR3 bases that were read are TGTGCCAGCAGCTTAGTTCGCGGGGAG.

The sequenced part of the CDR3 DNA is TGTGCCAGCAGCTTAAACCCAGGGGGGTCCGAG. Translating it yields CASSLNPGGSE. The entire CDR3 sequence reads CASSLNPGGSEQYF. This chain uses TRBV7-9 with TRBJ2-7; weak D call: TRBD1 (7 bases). The read stops 3 residues short of the end of the CDR3; the missing end is completed from the germline J gene. The V and J ends lost 2 bases and 6 bases respectively, with 14 bases between them. Germline V gives CDR1 SEHNR, CDR2 FQNEAQ (reference sequence). The CDR3 consists of 14 residues.

Concerning this clone itself: The read halts 3 residues ahead of the CDR3 end, with the missing end drawn from the germline J gene. The chain combines TRBV7-6 with TRBJ2-3; 8 nucleotides align to TRBD2. This CDR3 region has 16 residues. Losses at the gene ends were 0 bases for V and 1 base for J; bases not matched to a gene: 3. CDR1 is SGHVS, CDR2 FNYEAQ, per germline. CDR3 residues: CASSLAVRGGTDTQYF. The DNA read from the CDR3 is TGTGCCAGCAGCTTAGCGGTGCGGGGGGGCACAGATACG.

In regard to this clone: The read comes to an end 3 residues before the CDR3 does, leaving the germline J gene to fill in the end. The rearrangement uses TRBV2 and TRBJ2-5; 7 bases map to TRBD2. V gave up 8 bases and J gave up 3 bases; unmatched junction bases: 6. The CDR3 totals 13 residues. The V gene's germline CDR1 is SNHLY and CDR2 FYNNEI. Here the CDR3 reads CASASSGEETQYF. CDR3 DNA (partial): TGTGCCAGCGCGTCTAGCGGAGAAGAGACC.